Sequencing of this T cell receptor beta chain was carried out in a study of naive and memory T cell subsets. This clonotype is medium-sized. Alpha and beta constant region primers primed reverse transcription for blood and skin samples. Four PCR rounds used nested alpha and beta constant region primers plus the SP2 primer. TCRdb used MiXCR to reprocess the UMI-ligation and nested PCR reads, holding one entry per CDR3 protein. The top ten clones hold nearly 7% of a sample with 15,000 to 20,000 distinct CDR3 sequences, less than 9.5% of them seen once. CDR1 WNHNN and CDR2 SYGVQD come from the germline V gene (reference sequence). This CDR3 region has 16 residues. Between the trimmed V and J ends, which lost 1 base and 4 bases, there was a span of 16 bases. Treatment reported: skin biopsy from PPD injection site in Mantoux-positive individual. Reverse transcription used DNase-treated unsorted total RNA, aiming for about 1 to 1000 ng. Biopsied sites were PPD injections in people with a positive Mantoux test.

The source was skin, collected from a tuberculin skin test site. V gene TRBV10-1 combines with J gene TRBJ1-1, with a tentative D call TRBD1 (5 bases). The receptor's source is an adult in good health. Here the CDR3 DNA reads TGCGCCAGCAGTGAGTTCTCTCATCGAAGGGGCACTGAAGCTTTCTTT. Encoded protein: CASSEFSHRRGTEAFF.